The present TCR beta chain was sequenced within a study of Ad26.COV2.S vaccination and SARS-CoV-2 variants. Study-wide context: Ad26.COV2.S given intramuscularly, once or twice 56 days apart.

Assay: immunoSEQ multiplex PCR; the TCRdb copy retains only in-frame clones and omits some. Of 440,000 or so clones listed, about 90% were seen once; the top ten hold more than 1.5%. This CDR3 has 17 residues. The V segment lost 5 bases and the J segment 4 bases; nucleotides outside the gene matches: 11. Germline CDR1 and CDR2: SGHVS and FQNEAQ. Noted treatment: 15 to 20 received Ad26.COV2.S at low or high dose, single or two shots; several received placebo; per-sample allocation not given. Sampling happened 63 days after the first vaccine or placebo injection. The material sequenced was peripheral blood, taken in a trial of Ad26.COV2.S vaccine versus placebo. The receptor was isolated from a person between 18 and 65 years old who received the Ad26.COV2.S COVID-19 vaccine or a placebo. This chain joins TRBV7-8 and TRBJ2-3; TRBD2 aligns across 11 bases. CDR3 sequence: CASSPRLAGWGPDTQYF. In nucleotides, the CDR3 is TGTGCCAGCAGCCCCCGACTAGCGGGGTGGGGACCAGATACGCAGTATTTT.